Listed below are T cell receptor beta chains from one sample, sequenced in a study of T-cell memory formation after mild COVID-19. TCRdb re-analysed the 5' RACE reads in MiXCR, keeping a single row per CDR3 protein. The sample carries 150,000 to 200,000 distinct CDR3 sequences, over 20% recorded once. Material for sequencing was PBMCs or a T cell subset sorted from them (not recorded which). These receptors were obtained from an adult woman who had mild COVID-19 (a few samples of this study predate the infection). Cell type and time point are not known. CDR3s include the opening cysteine and the closing phenylalanine or tryptophan. Fields, in order: clone size, D gene, J gene, V gene, CDR3 DNA, CDR3 protein. A D gene is named only where the DNA matches it firmly. Size is omitted from some rows. Given values are once, few, many or a class for expanded clones.

NA | NA | TRBJ2-1 | TRBV24-1 | TGTGCCACCACCGGGGAGGCGGGACCGGTATCGTACAATGAGCAGTTCTTC | CATTGEAGPVSYNEQFF
NA | TRBD2 | TRBJ2-7 | TRBV7-6 | TGTGCCAGCAGCTTAGCGGGAGGGAGCGACGAGCAGTACTTC | CASSLAGGSDEQYF
NA | NA | TRBJ2-5 | TRBV7-9 | TGTGCCAGCAGCTTCCTAGGGACCGGGCGTCTCTCGGAAGAGACCCAGTACTTC | CASSFLGTGRLSEETQYF
NA | TRBD1 | TRBJ1-1 | TRBV25-1 | TGTGCCAGCAGTGACTGGGACAGGCCCGAAGCTTTCTTT | CASSDWDRPEAFF
few | NA | TRBJ1-1 | TRBV9 | TGTGCCAGCAGCCCCCAAGGAGGGGACGCTGAAGCTTTCTTT | CASSPQGGDAEAFF
NA | NA | TRBJ2-7 | TRBV2 | TGTGCCAGCAGGGACATATCCTACGAGCAGTACTTC | CASRDISYEQYF
few | NA | TRBJ2-6 | TRBV6-5 | TGTGCCAGCTCCCTCGGGACGACCCCCGGGGCCAACGTCCTGACTTTC | CASSLGTTPGANVLTF
NA | TRBD2 | TRBJ2-3 | TRBV6-4 | TGTGCCAGCAGTGCGACTAGCGGGGGAGCAGATACGCAGTATTTT | CASSATSGGADTQYF
few | TRBD1 | TRBJ1-1 | TRBV6-5 | TGTGCCAGCAGTTCGGGACAGGGGGACACTGAAGCTTTCTTT | CASSSGQGDTEAFF
few | NA | TRBJ1-1 | TRBV4-3 | TGCGCCAGCAGCCAAGATCGGCGAGGCCTCCCTGAAGCTTTCTTT | CASSQDRRGLPEAFF
NA | TRBD1 | TRBJ2-2 | TRBV30 | TGTGCCTGGAGTACTGGACAGGGGACCGGGGGGCTGTTTTTT | CAWSTGQGTGGLFF
few | NA | TRBJ1-4 | TRBV5-1 | TGCGCCAGCAGCTTCGTACGTGGATTGACAGAAAAACTGTTTTTT | CASSFVRGLTEKLFF
NA | TRBD2 | TRBJ2-3 | TRBV15 | TGTGCCACCAGCAGAGAAGCTAGCGGGGATACGCAGTATTTT | CATSREASGDTQYF
many | NA | TRBJ2-1 | TRBV12-3/TRBV12-4 | TGTGCCAGCAGTTCCCAAGGGGGCAATGAGCAGTTCTTC | CASSSQGGNEQFF
NA | NA | TRBJ2-7 | TRBV29-1 | TGCAGCGTTGAAGCCCTGGGACATGCGGGACACTACGAGCAGTACTTC | CSVEALGHAGHYEQYF
few | NA | TRBJ2-1 | TRBV7-6 | TGTGCCAGCAGCCTTCCCCGGGACGAGGTGACTAGATCATACAATGAGCAGTTCTTC | CASSLPRDEVTRSYNEQFF
few | TRBD2 | TRBJ2-7 | TRBV4-1 | TGCGCCAGCAGCCAAGATCGGGCTAGCGGGGGTATCTACGAGCAGTACTTC | CASSQDRASGGIYEQYF
NA | TRBD1 | TRBJ2-2 | TRBV7-9 | TGTGCCAGCAGCCCCGGGACAGGGGTGACCGGGGAGCTGTTTTTT | CASSPGTGVTGELFF
few | NA | TRBJ1-1 | TRBV7-9 | TGTGCCAGCAGCCCAGGATTTAGGTCTGAAGCTTTCTTT | CASSPGFRSEAFF
few | NA | TRBJ2-7 | TRBV7-9 | TGTGCCAGCAGCCCACCGCCCGGGGTGGGGTTTAGCTCCTACGAGCAGTACTTC | CASSPPPGVGFSSYEQYF
NA | NA | TRBJ1-6 | TRBV9 | TGTGCCAGCAGCGTAGACGGTCCTCCTAATTCACCCCTCCACTTT | CASSVDGPPNSPLHF
NA | TRBD2 | TRBJ2-1 | TRBV7-8 | TGTGCCAGCAGCTTTCTAGCGGGGGTAAATGAGCAGTTCTTC | CASSFLAGVNEQFF
NA | TRBD2 | TRBJ2-7 | TRBV5-1 | TGCGCCAGCACTCTCGAGACTAGCGGTTACTACGAGCAGTACTTC | CASTLETSGYYEQYF
NA | TRBD1 | TRBJ1-1 | TRBV5-1 | TGCGCCAGCAGCTTGGAGACAGGGTCTGGGACTGAAGCTTTCTTT | CASSLETGSGTEAFF
few | TRBD1 | TRBJ1-1 | TRBV7-9 | TGTGCCAGCAGCTTCGGGACAGCGAACACTGAAGCTTTCTTT | CASSFGTANTEAFF
few | NA | TRBJ2-7 | TRBV5-1 | TGCGCCAGCAGCTTGGTGGGGGGACAGATGGAGTACGAGCAGTACTTC | CASSLVGGQMEYEQYF
NA | TRBD2 | TRBJ2-3 | TRBV7-9 | TGTGCCAGCAGCATAGCGGGTTCAGCAGATACGCAGTATTTT | CASSIAGSADTQYF
NA | TRBD1 | TRBJ1-2 | TRBV7-3 | TGTGCCAGCAGCCCGACAGGGTCCGGATATGGCTACACCTTC | CASSPTGSGYGYTF
few | NA | TRBJ2-7 | TRBV27 | TGTGCCAGCAGTTTATTAGGACGAATGACCTACGAGCAGTACTTC | CASSLLGRMTYEQYF
many | TRBD1 | TRBJ1-2 | TRBV4-1 | TGCGCCAGCAGCCAAGCGGGACAGGGGGTCTATGGCTACACCTTC | CASSQAGQGVYGYTF